Listed below are T cell receptor beta chains from one sample, sequenced in a study of blood T cell repertoires in COVID-19. Repertoires were generated with immunoSEQ multiplex PCR, while TCRdb's copy carries only in-frame clones and drops some. The sample records some 450,000 clones, 85% to 90% being singletons. Sequenced: peripheral blood. These receptors were obtained from a man aged 18 to 29 with COVID-19, enrolled during active disease. The CDR3 runs from the conserved cysteine through the conserved F or W. The order of the fields is D gene, J gene, clone size, V gene, CDR3 length, CDR3 protein, CDR3 DNA. D genes are given only for firm matches. Only part of the rows carry a size: once, few, many, or a class if the clone is expanded.

.,TRBJ2-3,once,TRBV11-3,14,CASSFRSLADTQYF,TGTGCCAGCAGCTTTAGGTCTCTAGCGGATACGCAGTATTTT
TRBD2,TRBJ2-5,.,TRBV5-1,15,CASSLLASGRETQYF,TGCGCCAGCAGCTTGTTGGCTAGCGGGCGAGAGACCCAGTACTTC
.,TRBJ1-3,.,TRBV5-4,17,CASSSISGGISGNTIYF,TGTGCCAGCAGCTCGATCTCGGGGGGAATCTCTGGAAACACCATATATTTT
TRBD2,TRBJ2-1,.,TRBV3-1/TRBV3-2,16,CASSHLSGGAINEQFF,TGTGCCAGCAGCCACCTTAGCGGGGGGGCCATCAATGAGCAGTTCTTC
.,TRBJ2-1,.,TRBV7-9,13,CASSLSASNEQFF,TGTGCCAGCAGCTTATCTGCGTCCAATGAGCAGTTCTTC
.,TRBJ2-2,.,TRBV29-1,12,CSVDLARGELFF,TGCAGCGTGGATCTAGCGCGCGGGGAGCTGTTTTTT
.,TRBJ1-2,.,TRBV2,15,CASTYEWTQNCGYTF,TGTGCCAGCACCTATGAATGGACACAGAACTGTGGCTACACCTTC
.,TRBJ2-7,.,TRBV24-1,13,CATSDRRRNEQYF,TGTGCCACCAGTGATCGGCGCAGGAACGAGCAGTACTTC
TRBD1,TRBJ1-2,.,TRBV12-3/TRBV12-4,13,CASSLYRGGGYTF,TGTGCCAGCAGTTTATACAGGGGCGGTGGCTACACCTTC
.,TRBJ1-4,once,TRBV18,14,CASSPRTDYEKLFF,TGTGCCAGCTCACCGAGGACGGACTACGAAAAACTGTTTTTT
.,TRBJ2-7,.,TRBV6-2/TRBV6-3,12,CASSFEPYEQYF,TGTGCCAGCAGTTTTGAGCCCTACGAGCAGTACTTC
.,TRBJ1-6,.,TRBV15,14,CATSRDAPGGLLHF,TGTGCCACCAGCAGAGATGCGCCGGGGGGACTCCTCCACTTT
.,TRBJ1-2,.,TRBV12-3/TRBV12-4,13,CASSRGFNYGYTF,TGTGCCAGCAGTAGAGGGTTCAACTATGGCTACACCTTC
.,TRBJ2-3,once,TRBV7-8,14,CASSSELETDTQYF,TGTGCCAGCAGCTCGGAGCTAGAGACAGATACGCAGTATTTT
TRBD2,TRBJ2-3,.,TRBV2,14,CASSVSGDKGTQYF,TGTGCCAGCAGTGTTAGCGGGGATAAGGGTACGCAGTATTTT
TRBD2,TRBJ2-1,few,TRBV11-2,15,CASSDQGLAGVREFF,TGTGCCAGCTCCGATCAAGGGCTAGCGGGAGTACGAGAGTTCTTC
TRBD2,TRBJ2-1,.,TRBV5-1,14,CASSSSGVDNEQFF,TGCGCCAGCAGCTCTAGCGGGGTTGACAATGAGCAGTTCTTC
TRBD1,TRBJ2-5,once,TRBV5-1,16,CASSLATGQIQETQYF,TGCGCCAGCAGCTTGGCCACGGGACAGATCCAAGAGACCCAGTACTTC
TRBD1,TRBJ2-7,.,TRBV5-1,14,CASSTGTGDAEQYF,TGCGCCAGCAGCACCGGGACAGGGGATGCCGAGCAGTACTTC
.,TRBJ1-4,.,TRBV19,15,CASTRGRGVNEKLFF,TGTGCCAGTACTCGCGGCAGGGGCGTTAATGAAAAACTGTTTTTT
.,TRBJ1-1,.,TRBV5-4,15,CASSLVAGVTTEAFF,TGTGCCAGCAGCTTGGTTGCAGGGGTTACGACTGAAGCTTTCTTT
.,TRBJ1-3,.,TRBV30,14,CAWTPTASGNTIYF,TGTGCCTGGACTCCGACAGCGTCTGGAAACACCATATATTTT
.,TRBJ1-1,.,TRBV27,10,CASSSMEAFF,TGTGCCAGCAGTTCCATGGAAGCTTTCTTT
TRBD1,TRBJ2-2,.,TRBV27,15,CASSRQGLNTGELFF,TGTGCCAGCAGCCGACAGGGGTTGAACACCGGGGAGCTGTTTTTT
TRBD2,TRBJ2-1,few,TRBV19,15,CASSKGAGDYNEQFF,TGTGCCAGTAGTAAGGGAGCGGGGGATTACAATGAGCAGTTCTTC
TRBD1,TRBJ2-2,.,TRBV11-2,14,CASSRQGWAGELFF,TGTGCCAGCAGCCGACAGGGTTGGGCCGGGGAGCTGTTTTTT
TRBD1,TRBJ1-1,.,TRBV3-1/TRBV3-2,15,CASSRSPGQDTEAFF,TGTGCCAGCAGCCGGTCCCCGGGACAGGATACTGAAGCTTTCTTT
.,TRBJ2-7,.,TRBV2,12,CASRADSYEQYF,TGTGCCAGCAGAGCCGACAGTTACGAGCAGTACTTC
.,TRBJ2-6,.,TRBV14,15,CASSQERRGANVLTF,TGTGCCAGCAGCCAAGAACGGCGGGGGGCCAACGTCCTGACTTTC
TRBD2,TRBJ2-1,.,TRBV4-1,16,CASSLVAGTSGGEQFF,TGCGCCAGCAGCCTAGTCGCCGGGACTAGCGGGGGGGAGCAGTTCTTC
TRBD2,TRBJ2-1,.,TRBV4-2,15,CASSLGPGLAGSQFF,TGTGCCAGCAGCCTAGGACCGGGACTAGCGGGATCCCAGTTCTTC
.,TRBJ1-1,.,TRBV6-5,16,CASSYTPKGVGTEAFF,TGTGCCAGCAGTTACACCCCAAAGGGGGTCGGTACTGAAGCTTTCTTT
.,TRBJ2-5,.,TRBV6-5,14,CASVGKGDQETQYF,TGTGCCAGCGTAGGGAAGGGGGACCAAGAGACCCAGTACTTC
.,TRBJ1-5,.,TRBV19,13,CASSFQEDQPQHF,TGTGCCAGTAGTTTCCAGGAAGATCAGCCCCAGCATTTT
.,TRBJ2-7,.,TRBV7-8,16,CASSSETITRTYEQYF,TGTGCCAGCAGCTCGGAAACGATCACTAGAACCTACGAGCAGTACTTC
.,TRBJ1-2,.,TRBV4-2,13,CASSQERQDGYTF,TGTGCCAGCAGCCAAGAACGACAGGATGGCTACACCTTC
.,TRBJ1-3,.,TRBV5-1,14,CASSLAGSGNTIYF,TGCGCCAGCAGCTTGGCAGGCTCTGGAAACACCATATATTTT
.,TRBJ2-4,.,TRBV9,17,CASSVNPRGFAKNIQYF,TGTGCCAGCAGCGTAAACCCTAGAGGGTTTGCCAAAAACATTCAGTACTTC
TRBD1,TRBJ1-1,.,TRBV5-1,15,CASSGQGGSGTEAFF,TGCGCCAGCTCCGGACAGGGGGGAAGTGGTACTGAAGCTTTCTTT
.,TRBJ2-3,.,TRBV7-3,16,CASSFGVVTGTDTQYF,TGTGCCAGCAGCTTTGGAGTGGTTACCGGGACAGATACGCAGTATTTT
.,TRBJ1-3,.,TRBV20-1,15,CSASSRGISGNTIYF,TGCAGTGCTAGTTCTCGGGGGATTTCTGGAAACACCATATATTTT
TRBD1,TRBJ1-2,.,TRBV18,14,CASSLMTGAYGYTF,TGTGCCAGCTCACTTATGACAGGGGCGTATGGCTACACCTTC
TRBD2,TRBJ2-4,.,TRBV19,15,CASSIGGGIENIQYF,TGTGCCAGTAGTATCGGGGGGGGCATCGAAAACATTCAGTACTTC
.,TRBJ2-4,.,TRBV11-3,17,CASSLGDWVGAKNIQYF,TGTGCCAGCAGCTTAGGGGACTGGGTCGGAGCCAAAAACATTCAGTACTTC
.,TRBJ2-1,many,TRBV6-5,14,CASNPAGIYNEQFF,TGTGCCAGCAACCCAGCGGGCATTTACAATGAGCAGTTCTTC